This is a list of T cell receptor beta chains from one sample in a study of OX40 agonist ivuxolimab in advanced cancers. Data came from immunoSEQ multiplex PCR; TCRdb stores just in-frame clones and leaves some out. The profile shows 100,000 or so clones, around nine tenths of them singletons. The sequencing here drew on CD4+ or CD8+ T cells sorted from blood, taken in a trial of the OX40 agonist ivuxolimab. These receptor sequences come from an adult with an advanced solid tumor such as melanoma, head and neck, liver or kidney cancer. Each CDR3 is given without its conserved first and last residue.

v_call	j_call	cdr3_aa
TRBV13	TRBJ1-4	ASSTKGVMEKLF
TRBV28	TRBJ2-7	ASGTSGRVYGEQY
TRBV30	TRBJ2-1	AWSSSRDAGQF
TRBV25-1	TRBJ1-1	ASSGQQGEAF
TRBV10-1	TRBJ2-3	ANGGGTTDTQY
TRBV6-6	TRBJ2-2	ASSLLPGDTGELF
TRBV5-4	TRBJ2-4	ASSDQTGLKNIQY
TRBV5-4	TRBJ2-4	ASSPGTGTNIQY
TRBV6-4	TRBJ2-3	ASSEEVGDTQY
TRBV18	TRBJ2-5	ASSPAGATQDPTQY
TRBV13	TRBJ1-6	ASSLGAGSSYNSPLH
TRBV4-1	TRBJ2-3	ASSRGLAGGWDTQY
TRBV7-8	TRBJ1-2	ASSQPGTASGYT
TRBV5-1	TRBJ2-7	ASSQDRQGMREQY
TRBV5-1	TRBJ1-6	ASSPGQEGSPLH
TRBV7-2	TRBJ2-1	ASTLLWGSYNEQF
TRBV29-1	TRBJ2-3	SHPGTAGGTGTQY
TRBV7-8	TRBJ1-5	ASSLPGHQPQH
TRBV5-1	TRBJ1-2	ASSLGGGDRYGYT
TRBV18	TRBJ2-5	ASSPLSGGETQY
TRBV27	TRBJ1-3	ASSLGTKGGNTIY
TRBV28	TRBJ1-5	ASSPPGVRYSNQPQH
TRBV30	TRBJ1-6	AWNRLSSYNSPLH
TRBV19	TRBJ2-7	ATANRDWGREQY
TRBV5-1	TRBJ1-3	ASTRGGAGNTIY
TRBV6-1	TRBJ1-4	ASSWSSANEKLF
TRBV2	TRBJ2-7	ASSDRSTYEQY
TRBV4-2	TRBJ2-2	ASSQDSLSTGELF